These 8 T cell receptor beta chains were all obtained from the same sample, sequenced in a study of blood T cell repertoires in COVID-19. TCRdb keeps only in-frame clones here, not all; method: immunoSEQ multiplex PCR. The sample records 250,000 to 400,000 clones, around 87% being singletons. The sample was PBMCs or T cells enriched from blood (not recorded which). These receptors were taken from a woman aged 25 to 39 who had recovered from COVID-19.

In the case of this clone: The sample has other DNA sequences that encode this CDR3 too. The genes are TRBV2 and TRBJ1-3; D gene ambiguous. This CDR3 has 13 residues. The V end lost 3 bases, the J end lost 0 bases, and 3 bases lay between the germline ends. CDR1 and CDR2 (germline): SNHLY, FYNNEI. The CDR3 nucleotides are TGTGCCAGCAGTGACAACTCTGGAAACACCATATATTTT. Residues: CASSDNSGNTIYF. The complete variable domain, with remaining parts taken from reference TRBV2 and TRBJ1-3, reads EPEVTQTPSHQVTQMGQEVILRCVPISNHLYFYWYRQILGQKVEFLVSFYNNEISEKSEIFDDQFSVERPDGSNFTLKIRSTKLEDSAMYFCASSDNSGNTIYFGEGSWLTVV.

This clone occurred a few times. The chain links TRBV7-8 to TRBJ1-3; tentatively, D is TRBD1 (5 bases). The germline CDR1 and CDR2 sequences are SGHVS and FQNEAQ. The ends were cut back, 5 bases at V and 0 bases at J, with 14 bases in the middle. This CDR3 comprises 16 residues. The CDR3 here is CASSMGLGTSGNTIYF. In DNA, the CDR3 is TGTGCCAGCAGCATGGGACTGGGAACCTCTGGAAACACCATATATTTT.

This chain joins TRBV7-9 and TRBJ2-5; 9 nucleotides agree with TRBD2. With V trimmed by 0 bases and J by 4 bases, 12 bases remained unmatched. The CDR3 totals 18 residues. Germline V gene sequence: CDR1 SEHNR, CDR2 FQNEAQ (reference sequence). The CDR3 DNA sequence: TGTGCCAGCAGCTTAGCGCCTAGCGGGGTTTCCCCAATAGAGACCCAGTACTTC. Translation gives CASSLAPSGVSPIETQYF.

The chain combines TRBV7-8 with TRBJ2-2; 12 nucleotides line up with TRBD2. This CDR3 comprises 20 residues. V shed 6 bases, J shed 7 bases, and the junction held 21 bases outside the gene matches. Germline values: CDR1 SGHVS, CDR2 FQNEAQ. DNA for the CDR3: TGTGCCAGCAGAAGAGAAGTGGACGAGACTAGCGGGGGTAAGGACGGGGAGCTGTTTTTT. Amino acids: CASRREVDETSGGKDGELFF.

This chain links TRBV7-2 with TRBJ1-2; TRBD1 matches at 10 bases. Per the germline V gene, CDR1 is SGHTA and CDR2 is FQGNSA. V shed 4 bases, J shed 6 bases, and the junction held 2 bases outside the gene matches. This CDR3 spans 13 amino acids. CDR3 region: CASSSTGGNGYTF. In DNA, the CDR3 is TGTGCCAGCAGCTCGACAGGGGGCAATGGCTACACCTTC.

This clone was counted a few times. The chain combines TRBV6-1 with TRBJ1-1, with 8 bases that match TRBD1. With 3 bases clipped from V and 6 bases from J, the junction kept 12 bases outside the gene matches. CDR3 length: 16 residues. Per the germline V gene, CDR1 is MNHNS and CDR2 is SASEGT. The CDR3 region is CASSDDLGQGAAEAFF. The CDR3, as DNA: TGTGCCAGCAGTGACGATTTAGGTCAGGGGGCCGCTGAAGCTTTCTTT.

The chain has TRBV28 and TRBJ1-2; no clear D gene. Trimming left V 10 bases short and J 7 bases short, with 16 bases between. CDR3 size: 12 residues. Germline-derived CDR1 and CDR2 are MDHEN and SYDVKM. The CDR3 reads CATQQPSLGYTF. Written as DNA, the CDR3 is TGTGCCACCCAACAGCCTTCCCTTGGCTACACCTTC.

The V call is TRBV2, the J call TRBJ2-7; D is possibly TRBD1 (5 bases). Trimming pared 8 bases from V and 1 base from J, leaving 15 bases between. The germline CDR1 and CDR2 sequences are SNHLY and FYNNEI. This CDR3 contains 14 residues. This CDR3 reads CASSRTPQSYEQYF. The CDR3 nucleotides are TGTGCCAGCTCTCGGACACCCCAGTCCTACGAGCAGTACTTC.